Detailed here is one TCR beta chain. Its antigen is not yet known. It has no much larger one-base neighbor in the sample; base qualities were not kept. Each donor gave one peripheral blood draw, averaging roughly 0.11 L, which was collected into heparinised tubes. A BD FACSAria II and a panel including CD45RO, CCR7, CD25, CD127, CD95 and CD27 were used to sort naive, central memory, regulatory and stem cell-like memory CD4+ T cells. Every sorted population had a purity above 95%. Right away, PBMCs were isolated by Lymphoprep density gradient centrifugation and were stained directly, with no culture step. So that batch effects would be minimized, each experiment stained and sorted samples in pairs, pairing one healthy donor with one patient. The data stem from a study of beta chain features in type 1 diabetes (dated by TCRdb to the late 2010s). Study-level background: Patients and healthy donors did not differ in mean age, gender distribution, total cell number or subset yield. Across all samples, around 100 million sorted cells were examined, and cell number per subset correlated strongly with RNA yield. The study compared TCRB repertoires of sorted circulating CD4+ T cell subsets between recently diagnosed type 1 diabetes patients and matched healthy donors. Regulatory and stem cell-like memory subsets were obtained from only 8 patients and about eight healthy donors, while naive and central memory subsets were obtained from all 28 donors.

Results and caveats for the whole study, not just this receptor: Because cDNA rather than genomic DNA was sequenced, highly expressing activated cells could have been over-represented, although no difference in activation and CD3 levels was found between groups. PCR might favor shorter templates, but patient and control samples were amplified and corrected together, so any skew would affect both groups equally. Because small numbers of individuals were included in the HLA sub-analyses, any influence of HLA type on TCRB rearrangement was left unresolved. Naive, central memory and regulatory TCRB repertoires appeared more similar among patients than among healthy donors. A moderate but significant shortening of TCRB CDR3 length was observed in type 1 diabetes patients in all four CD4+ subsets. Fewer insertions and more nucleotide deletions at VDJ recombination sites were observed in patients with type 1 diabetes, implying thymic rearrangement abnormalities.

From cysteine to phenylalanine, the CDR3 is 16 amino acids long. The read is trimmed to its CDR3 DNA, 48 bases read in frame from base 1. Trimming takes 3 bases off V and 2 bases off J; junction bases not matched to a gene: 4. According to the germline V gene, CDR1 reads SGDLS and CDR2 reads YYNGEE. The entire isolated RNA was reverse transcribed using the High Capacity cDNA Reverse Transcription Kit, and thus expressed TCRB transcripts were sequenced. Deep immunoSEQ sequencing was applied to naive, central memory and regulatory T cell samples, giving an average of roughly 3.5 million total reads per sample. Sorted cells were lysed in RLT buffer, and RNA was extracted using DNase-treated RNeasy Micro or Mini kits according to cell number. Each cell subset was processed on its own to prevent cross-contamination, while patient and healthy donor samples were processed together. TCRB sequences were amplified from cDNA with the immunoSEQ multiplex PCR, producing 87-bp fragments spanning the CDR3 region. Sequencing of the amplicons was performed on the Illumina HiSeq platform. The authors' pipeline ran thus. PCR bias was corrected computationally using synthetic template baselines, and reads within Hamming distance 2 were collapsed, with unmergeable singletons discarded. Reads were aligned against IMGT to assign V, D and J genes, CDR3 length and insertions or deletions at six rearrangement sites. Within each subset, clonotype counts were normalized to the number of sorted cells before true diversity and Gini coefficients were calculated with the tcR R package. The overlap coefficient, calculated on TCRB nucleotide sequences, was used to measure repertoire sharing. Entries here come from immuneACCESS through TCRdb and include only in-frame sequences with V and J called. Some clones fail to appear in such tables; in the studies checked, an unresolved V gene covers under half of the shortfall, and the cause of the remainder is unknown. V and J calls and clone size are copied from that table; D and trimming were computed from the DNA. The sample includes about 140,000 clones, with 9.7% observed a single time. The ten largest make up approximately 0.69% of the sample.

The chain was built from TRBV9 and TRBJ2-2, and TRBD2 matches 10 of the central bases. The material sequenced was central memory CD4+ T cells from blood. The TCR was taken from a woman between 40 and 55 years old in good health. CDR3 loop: CASSAPSGGNTGELFF. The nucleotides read TGTGCCAGCAGCGCACCTAGCGGGGGTAACACCGGGGAGCTGTTTTTT.